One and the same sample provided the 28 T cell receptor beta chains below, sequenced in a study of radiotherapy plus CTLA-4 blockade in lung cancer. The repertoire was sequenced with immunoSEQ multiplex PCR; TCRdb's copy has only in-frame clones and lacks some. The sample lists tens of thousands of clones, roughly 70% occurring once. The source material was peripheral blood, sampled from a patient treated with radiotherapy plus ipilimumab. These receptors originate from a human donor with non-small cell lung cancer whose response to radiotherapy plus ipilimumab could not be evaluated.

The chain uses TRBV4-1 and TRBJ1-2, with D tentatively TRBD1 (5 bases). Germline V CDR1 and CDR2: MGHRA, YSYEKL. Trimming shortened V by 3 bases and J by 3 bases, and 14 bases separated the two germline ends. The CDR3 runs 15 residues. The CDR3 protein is CASSHPGQGDYGYTF. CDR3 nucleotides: TGCGCCAGCAGCCACCCAGGGCAGGGCGACTATGGCTACACCTTC.

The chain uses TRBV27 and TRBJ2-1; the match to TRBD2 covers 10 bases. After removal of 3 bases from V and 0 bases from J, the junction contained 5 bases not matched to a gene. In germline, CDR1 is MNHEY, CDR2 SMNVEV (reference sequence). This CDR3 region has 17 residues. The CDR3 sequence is CASSFRLAGSSYNEQFF. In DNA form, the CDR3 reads TGTGCCAGCAGTTTTAGACTAGCGGGTAGCTCCTACAATGAGCAGTTCTTC.

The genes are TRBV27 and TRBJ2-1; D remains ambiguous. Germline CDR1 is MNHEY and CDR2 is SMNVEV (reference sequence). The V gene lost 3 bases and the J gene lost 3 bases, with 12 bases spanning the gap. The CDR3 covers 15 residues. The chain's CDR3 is CASSFGLPVYNEQFF. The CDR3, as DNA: TGTGCCAGCAGTTTTGGTCTACCTGTCTACAATGAGCAGTTCTTC.

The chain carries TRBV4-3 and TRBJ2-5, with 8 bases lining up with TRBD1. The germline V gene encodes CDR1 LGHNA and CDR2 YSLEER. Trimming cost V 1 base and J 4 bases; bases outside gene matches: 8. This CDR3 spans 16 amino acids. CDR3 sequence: CASSQVSGGGAETQYF. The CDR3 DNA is TGCGCCAGCAGCCAAGTCTCAGGGGGCGGAGCAGAGACCCAGTACTTC.

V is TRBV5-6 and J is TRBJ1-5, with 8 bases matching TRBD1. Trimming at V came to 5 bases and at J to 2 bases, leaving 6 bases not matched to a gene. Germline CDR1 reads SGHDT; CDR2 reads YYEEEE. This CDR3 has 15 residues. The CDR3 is CASSYRGGGNQPQHF. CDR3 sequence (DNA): TGTGCCAGCAGTTACAGGGGGGGTGGCAATCAGCCCCAGCATTTT.

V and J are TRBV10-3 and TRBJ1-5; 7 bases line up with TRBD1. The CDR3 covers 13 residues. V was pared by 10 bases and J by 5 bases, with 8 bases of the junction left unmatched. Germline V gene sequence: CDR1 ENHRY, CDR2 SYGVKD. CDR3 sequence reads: CANGQAFDQPQHF. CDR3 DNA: TGTGCCAACGGACAGGCCTTTGATCAGCCCCAGCATTTT.

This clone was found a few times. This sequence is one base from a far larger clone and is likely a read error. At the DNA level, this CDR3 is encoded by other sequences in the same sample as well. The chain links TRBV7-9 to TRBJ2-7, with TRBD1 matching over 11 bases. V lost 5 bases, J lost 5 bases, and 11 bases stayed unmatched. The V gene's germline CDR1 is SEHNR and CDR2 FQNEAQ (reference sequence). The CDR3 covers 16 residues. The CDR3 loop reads CASSQEAGTGGNEQYF. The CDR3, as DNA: TGTGCCAGCAGCCAAGAAGCCGGGACAGGGGGAAACGAGCAGTACTTC.

CDR3 nucleotides: TGTGCCAGCAGCCACAGCGGGAGGGCCTCCGAGCAGTTCTTC. Translation: CASSHSGRASEQFF. The chain uses TRBV25-1 and TRBJ2-1, with 10 bases lining up with TRBD2. V lost 6 bases to trimming and J lost 10 bases; unmatched junction nucleotides: 9. This CDR3 is built from 14 residues. The V gene's germline CDR1 is MGHDK and CDR2 SYGVNS. The full variable domain, rest sourced from reference TRBV25-1 and TRBJ2-1, is EADIYQTPRYLVIGTGKKITLECSQTMGHDKMYWYQQDPGMELHLIHYSYGVNSTEKGDLSSESTVSRIRTEHFPLTLESARPSHTSQYLCASSHSGRASEQFFGPGTRLTVL.

The CDR3 is CASSIGPLSHNEQFF. In nucleotides, the CDR3 is TGTGCCAGTAGTATAGGCCCCTTGAGTCACAATGAGCAGTTCTTC. This chain links TRBV19 with TRBJ2-1, with no clear D. Germline lookup yields CDR1 LNHDA and CDR2 SQIVND (reference sequence). The V end was cut by 1 base, the J end by 5 bases, with 12 bases between. The CDR3 covers 15 residues.

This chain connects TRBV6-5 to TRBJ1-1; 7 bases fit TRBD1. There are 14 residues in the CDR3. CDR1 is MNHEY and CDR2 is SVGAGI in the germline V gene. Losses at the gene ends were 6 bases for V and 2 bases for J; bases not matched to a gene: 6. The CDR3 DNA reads TGTGCCAGCAGGGCCTGGGACAGAAACACTGAAGCTTTCTTT. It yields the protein CASRAWDRNTEAFF.

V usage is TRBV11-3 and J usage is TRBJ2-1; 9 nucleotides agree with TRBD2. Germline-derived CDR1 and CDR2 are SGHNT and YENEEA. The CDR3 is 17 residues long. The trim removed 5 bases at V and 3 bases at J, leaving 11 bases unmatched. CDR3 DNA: TGTGCCAGCAGCCGAGCGGCGGGAGGGACTTTCTACAATGAGCAGTTCTTC. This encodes CASSRAAGGTFYNEQFF.

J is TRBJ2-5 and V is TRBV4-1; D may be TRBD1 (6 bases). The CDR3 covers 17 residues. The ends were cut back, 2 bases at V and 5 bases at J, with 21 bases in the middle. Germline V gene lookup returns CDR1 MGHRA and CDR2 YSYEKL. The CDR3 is CASSQTGPGQRRETQYF. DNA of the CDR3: TGCGCCAGCAGCCAAACCGGACCGGGACAAAGACGGGAGACCCAGTACTTC.

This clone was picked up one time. CDR3 sequence reads: CASSRGTADYGYTF. In DNA form, the CDR3 reads TGTGCCAGCAGTCGTGGGACAGCCGACTATGGCTACACCTTC. The chain links TRBV6-6 to TRBJ1-2; 7 bases fit TRBD1. From germline, CDR1 is MNHNY and CDR2 SVGAGI (reference sequence). The CDR3 length is 14 residues. J was trimmed by 3 bases and V by 5 bases; bases with no gene match: 6.

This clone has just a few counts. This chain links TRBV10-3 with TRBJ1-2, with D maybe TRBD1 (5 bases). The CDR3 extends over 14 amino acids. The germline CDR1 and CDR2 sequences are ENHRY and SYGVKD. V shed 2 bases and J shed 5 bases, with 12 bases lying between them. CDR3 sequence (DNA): TGTGCCATCAGTGAGGGGGGGATAGGTTATGGCTACACCTTC. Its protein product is CAISEGGIGYGYTF.

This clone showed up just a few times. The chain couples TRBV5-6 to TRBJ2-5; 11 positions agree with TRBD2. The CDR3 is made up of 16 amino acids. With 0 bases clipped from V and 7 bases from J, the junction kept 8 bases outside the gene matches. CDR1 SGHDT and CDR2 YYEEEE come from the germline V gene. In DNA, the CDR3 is TGTGCCAGCAGCTTGGCGGGACTAGCGGTAAAGTGGACCCAGTACTTC. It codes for CASSLAGLAVKWTQYF.

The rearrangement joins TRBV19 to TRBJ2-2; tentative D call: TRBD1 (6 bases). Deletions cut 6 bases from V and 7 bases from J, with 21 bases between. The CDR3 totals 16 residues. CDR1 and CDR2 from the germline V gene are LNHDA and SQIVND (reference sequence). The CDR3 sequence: CASRDSEGVPIGELFF. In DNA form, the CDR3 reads TGTGCCAGTAGGGATAGCGAGGGGGTCCCGATCGGGGAGCTGTTTTTT.

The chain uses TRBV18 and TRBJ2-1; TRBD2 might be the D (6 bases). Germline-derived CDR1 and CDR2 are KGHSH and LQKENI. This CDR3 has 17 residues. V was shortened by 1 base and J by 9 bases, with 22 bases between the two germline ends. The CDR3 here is CASSPLNTGTHGSEQFF. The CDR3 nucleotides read TGTGCCAGCTCACCACTCAACACCGGGACTCATGGCAGTGAGCAGTTCTTC.

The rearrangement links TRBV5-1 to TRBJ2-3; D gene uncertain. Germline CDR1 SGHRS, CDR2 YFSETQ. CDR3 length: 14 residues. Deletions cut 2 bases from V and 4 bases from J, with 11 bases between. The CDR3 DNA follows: TGCGCCAGCAGCTTCGGTGCGAAACCAGATACGCAGTATTTT. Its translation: CASSFGAKPDTQYF.

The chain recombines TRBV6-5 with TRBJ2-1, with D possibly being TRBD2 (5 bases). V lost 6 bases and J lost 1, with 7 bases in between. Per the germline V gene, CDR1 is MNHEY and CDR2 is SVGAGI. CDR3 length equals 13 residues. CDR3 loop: CASSRRSYNEQFF. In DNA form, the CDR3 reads TGTGCCAGCAGCCGGAGGTCCTACAATGAGCAGTTCTTC.

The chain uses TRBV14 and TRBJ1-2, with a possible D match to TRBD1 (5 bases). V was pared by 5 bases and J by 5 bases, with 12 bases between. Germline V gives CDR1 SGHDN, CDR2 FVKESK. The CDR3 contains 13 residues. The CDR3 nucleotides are TGTGCCAGCAGCGGCGGGACCCGGTATGGCTACACCTTC. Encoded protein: CASSGGTRYGYTF.

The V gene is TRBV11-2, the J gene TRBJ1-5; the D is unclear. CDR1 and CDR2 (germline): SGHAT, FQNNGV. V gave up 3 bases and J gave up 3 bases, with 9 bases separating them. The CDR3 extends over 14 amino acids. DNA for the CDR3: TGTGCCAGCAGCTTCACAGCTTACAATCAGCCCCAGCATTTT. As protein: CASSFTAYNQPQHF.

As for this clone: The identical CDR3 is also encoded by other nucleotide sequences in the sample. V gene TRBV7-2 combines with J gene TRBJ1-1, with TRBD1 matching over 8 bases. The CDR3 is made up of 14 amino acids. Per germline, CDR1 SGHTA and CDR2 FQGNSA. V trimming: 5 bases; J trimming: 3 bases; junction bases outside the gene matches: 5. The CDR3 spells CASSRQGRDTEAFF. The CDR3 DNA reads TGTGCCAGCAGCCGACAGGGGCGAGACACTGAAGCTTTCTTT.

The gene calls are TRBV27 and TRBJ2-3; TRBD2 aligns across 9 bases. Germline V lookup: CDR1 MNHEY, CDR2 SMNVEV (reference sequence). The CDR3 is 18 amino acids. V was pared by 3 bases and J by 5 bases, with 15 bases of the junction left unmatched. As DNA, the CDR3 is TGTGCCAGCAGTTTTTACCGACAGCGGGAGGATGGACAAGATACGCAGTATTTT. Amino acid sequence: CASSFYRQREDGQDTQYF.

The CDR3 loop reads CASSMGQGGNTIYF. As DNA, the CDR3 is TGTGCCAGCAGCATGGGACAGGGAGGAAACACCATATATTTT. The chain combines TRBV7-9 with TRBJ1-3; 9 bases are a match to TRBD1. Germline V lookup: CDR1 SEHNR, CDR2 FQNEAQ (reference sequence). The V segment lost 5 bases and the J segment 4 bases; nucleotides outside the gene matches: 3. This CDR3 has 14 residues.

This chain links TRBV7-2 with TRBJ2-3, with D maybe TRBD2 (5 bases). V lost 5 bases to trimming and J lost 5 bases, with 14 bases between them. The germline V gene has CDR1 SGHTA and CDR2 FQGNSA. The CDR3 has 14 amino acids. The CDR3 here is CASSTRETVDTQYF. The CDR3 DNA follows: TGTGCCAGCAGCACCCGGGAAACGGTAGATACGCAGTATTTT.

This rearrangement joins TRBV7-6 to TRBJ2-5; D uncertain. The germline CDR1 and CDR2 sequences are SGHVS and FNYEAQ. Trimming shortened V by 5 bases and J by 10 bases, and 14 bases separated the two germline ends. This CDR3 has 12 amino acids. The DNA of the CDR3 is TGTGCCAGCAGCCCGCCCAATGGAGACCAGTACTTC. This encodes CASSPPNGDQYF.

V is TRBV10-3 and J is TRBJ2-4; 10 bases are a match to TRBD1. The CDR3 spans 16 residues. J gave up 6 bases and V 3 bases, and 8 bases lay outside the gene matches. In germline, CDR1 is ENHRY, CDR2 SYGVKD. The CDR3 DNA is TGTGCCATCAGTGACGCCGGGACAGGGGCGCTAAACATTCAGTACTTC. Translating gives CAISDAGTGALNIQYF.

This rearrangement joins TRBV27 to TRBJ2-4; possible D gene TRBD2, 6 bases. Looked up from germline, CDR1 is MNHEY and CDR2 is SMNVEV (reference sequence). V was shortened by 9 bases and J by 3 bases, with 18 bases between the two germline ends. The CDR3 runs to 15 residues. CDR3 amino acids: CASRDLGDGKNIQYF. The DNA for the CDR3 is TGTGCCAGTCGGGACTTGGGGGATGGCAAAAACATTCAGTACTTC.